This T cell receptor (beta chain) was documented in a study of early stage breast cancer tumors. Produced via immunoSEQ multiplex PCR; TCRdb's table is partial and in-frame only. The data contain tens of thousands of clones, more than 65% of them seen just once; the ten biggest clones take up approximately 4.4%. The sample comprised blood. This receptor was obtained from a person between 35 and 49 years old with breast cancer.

This chain's CDR3 is CASSQTSLAGSEAFF. The CDR3 region has the DNA TGCGCCAGCAGCCAAACCAGCCTAGCCGGTTCAGAAGCTTTCTTT. The chain employs TRBV4-1 and TRBJ1-1; D call uncertain. Germline V gene sequence: CDR1 MGHRA, CDR2 YSYEKL. The CDR3 runs to 15 residues. V was shortened by 2 bases and J by 8 bases, with 18 bases between the two germline ends.